A single sample is the source of the 14 T cell receptor beta chains below, sequenced in a study of T cells in Graves' hyperthyroidism and ophthalmopathy. Amplification of TCR beta CDR3 regions was performed using RNA transcripts as template. The HTBI primer set was used in a first-round RT-PCR of the TCR CDR3. A single record per CDR3 protein comes from TCRdb applying MiXCR to the multiplex PCR reads. The repertoire holds roughly 500,000 distinct CDR3 sequences, with about 45% as singletons. The sample was peripheral blood or thyroid tissue (not recorded which). The source of these receptors is an adult woman with Graves' disease, either hyperthyroidism or ophthalmopathy (not recorded which).

Many counts were recorded for this clonotype. V gene TRBV28 combines with J gene TRBJ1-1, with D possibly being TRBD1 (6 bases). V lost 1 base, J lost 9 bases, and 15 bases lay in between. The CDR3 runs 14 residues. The germline V gene encodes CDR1 MDHEN and CDR2 SYDVKM. In nucleotides, the CDR3 is TGTGCCAGCAGTTTATCGACCGGGGGCATGAAAGCTTTCTTT. As protein: CASSLSTGGMKAFF.

This clonotype has only a few counts. The chain joins TRBV9 to TRBJ1-6; unclear D gene. CDR3 size: 14 residues. Germline-derived CDR1 and CDR2 are SGDLS and YYNGEE. V shed 4 bases and J shed 6 bases, with 11 bases lying between them. CDR3 DNA: TGTGCCAGCAGCCAAGGACCGCTTAATTCACCCCTCCACTTT. This codes for CASSQGPLNSPLHF.

With regard to this clonotype: A junction end diverges from the germline sequence, so it may reflect a read error. The chain has TRBV7-2 and TRBJ1-1, with D uncertain. This CDR3 contains 12 residues. Looked up from germline, CDR1 is SGHTA and CDR2 is FQGNSA. The DNA of the CDR3 is TGTGCCAGCGGCTTAGCTCAGACAGAAGCTTTCTTT. Encoded protein: CASGLAQTEAFF.

This chain links TRBV7-8 with TRBJ2-5; the match to TRBD1 covers 8 bases. The V and J ends lost 0 bases and 5 bases, in that order; junction bases with no gene match: 8. The germline CDR1 and CDR2 sequences are SGHVS and FQNEAQ. The CDR3 has 16 amino acids. Written as DNA, the CDR3 is TGTGCCAGCAGCTTAGCCCTTGGACAGGGTGAGGAGACCCAGTACTTC. This gives the protein CASSLALGQGEETQYF.

V gene TRBV7-8 combines with J gene TRBJ2-5, with D uncertain. The ends were cut back, 4 bases at V and 1 base at J, with 16 bases in the middle. Germline V gives CDR1 SGHVS, CDR2 FQNEAQ. This CDR3 has 16 residues. The CDR3 spells CASSSYARVGQETQYF. CDR3 in DNA: TGTGCCAGCAGCTCTTATGCCAGAGTGGGCCAAGAGACCCAGTACTTC.

This clonotype was observed a few times. This sequence joins TRBV6-5 and TRBJ1-1; 9 bases map to TRBD1. From germline, CDR1 is MNHEY and CDR2 SVGAGI. Germline trimming cut 6 bases from V and 2 bases from J; bases unmatched to any gene: 10. This CDR3 comprises 16 residues. The CDR3 DNA is TGTGCCAGCAGCCGGACACAGGGGGCTGGTAACACTGAAGCTTTCTTT. Translation: CASSRTQGAGNTEAFF.

The V gene is TRBV6-1, the J gene TRBJ1-4; 9 bases agree with TRBD1. The CDR3 totals 14 residues. Germline V gives CDR1 MNHNS, CDR2 SASEGT. The V and J ends lost 4 bases and 7 bases, in that order; junction bases with no gene match: 4. CDR3 residues: CASSVDRGREKLFF. The CDR3 nucleotides read TGTGCCAGCAGTGTGGACAGGGGCCGTGAAAAACTGTTTTTT.

This clonotype was counted between two and nine times. The chain employs TRBV5-1 and TRBJ2-7; D is ambiguous. This CDR3 is built from 13 residues. V lost 0 bases, J lost 2 bases, and 6 bases lay in between. Germline CDR1 and CDR2: SGHRS and YFSETQ. CDR3 nucleotides: TGCGCCAGCAGCTTGGGGGCTCCCTACGAGCAGTACTTC. Amino acid sequence: CASSLGAPYEQYF. Complete variable domain (other parts from reference TRBV5-1 and TRBJ2-7): KAGVTQTPRYLIKTRGQQVTLSCSPISGHRSVSWYQQTPGQGLQFLFEYFSETQRNKGNFPGRFSGRQFSNSRSEMNVSTLELGDSALYLCASSLGAPYEQYFGPGTRLTVT.

The genes are TRBV2 and TRBJ2-7; the D gene is possibly TRBD1 (7 bases). Trimming left V 7 bases short and J 3 bases short, with 16 bases between. Germline V CDR1 and CDR2: SNHLY, FYNNEI. The CDR3 sequence is 14 residues long. CDR3 bases: TGTGCCAGCACCGGAGGGGACAGTTACTACGAGCAGTACTTC. Encoded protein: CASTGGDSYYEQYF.

The V call is TRBV20-1, the J call TRBJ1-1; 7 bases are shared with TRBD1. Unmatched junction bases numbered 7, after V lost 6 bases and J lost 0 bases. Germline V lookup: CDR1 DFQATT, CDR2 SNEGSKA (reference sequence). The CDR3 runs 14 residues. CDR3 amino acids: CSAKEGAVNTEAFF. CDR3 sequence (DNA): TGCAGTGCAAAAGAGGGGGCCGTGAACACTGAAGCTTTCTTT.

This clonotype has at least ten counts. V and J are TRBV6-2 or TRBV6-3 and TRBJ2-5, with a possible D match to TRBD2 (6 bases). V was pared by 6 bases and J by 3 bases, with 11 bases between. This CDR3 contains 13 residues. CDR1 is MNHEY and CDR2 is SVGEGT in the germline V gene. The CDR3 region is CASSHGGKETQYF. The CDR3 coding sequence is TGTGCCAGCAGCCATGGGGGGAAAGAGACCCAGTACTTC.

About this clonotype itself: The CDR3 ends on some other residue instead of the conserved phenylalanine or tryptophan, so this is likely a read error. The limits of the CDR3 on the DNA are not certain, so only TCRdb's listed CDR3 is given. The CDR3 is CASSERGALNT. This rearrangement joins TRBV2 to TRBJ2-5; the table gives TRBD1 as D, unverified against the DNA. From germline, CDR1 is SNHLY and CDR2 FYNNEI. Inclusive of both ends, the CDR3 amounts to 11 amino acids.

The rearrangement uses TRBV7-2 and TRBJ1-1; D is perhaps TRBD1 (5 bases). Germline loops: CDR1 SGHTA, CDR2 FQGNSA. This CDR3 comprises 13 residues. The ends were cut back, 1 base at V and 7 bases at J, with 10 bases in the middle. CDR3 bases: TGTGCCAGCAGCTTAGGCAGGGCGCTTGAAGCTTTCTTT. This sequence encodes CASSLGRALEAFF.

V gene TRBV7-3 combines with J gene TRBJ2-7; D is undetermined. The V end lost 4 bases, the J end lost 5 bases, and 18 bases lay between the germline ends. CDR1 is SGHTA, CDR2 FQGTGA, per germline. The CDR3 runs 15 residues. The CDR3 nucleotides read TGTGCCAGCAGCTCATGGGTCACAGAAGCGCACGAGCAGTACTTC. Its protein is CASSSWVTEAHEQYF.